Shown below are 29 T cell receptor beta chains from a single sample sequenced in a study of cytomegalovirus exposure and HLA in healthy donors. PCR employed 60 Vbeta and 13 Jbeta primers. Data came from immunoSEQ multiplex PCR; TCRdb stores just in-frame clones and leaves some out. The sample consists of just over 200,000 clones, about two thirds of them appearing once. Sequenced input: PBMCs. The receptor set was obtained from a man aged 35 to 55 in good health and CMV-seropositive.

This chain joins TRBV7-9 and TRBJ2-7, with TRBD1 matching over 7 bases. The germline CDR1 and CDR2 sequences are SEHNR and FQNEAQ (reference sequence). J was trimmed by 0 bases and V by 4 bases; bases with no gene match: 6. The CDR3 is 15 amino acids. The chain's CDR3 is CASSSWDSSSYEQYF. Written as DNA, the CDR3 is TGTGCCAGCAGCTCATGGGACAGCAGCTCCTACGAGCAGTACTTC.

This sequence joins TRBV6-6 and TRBJ1-1, with TRBD1 identical over 8 bases. V lost 6 bases to trimming and J lost 0 bases; unmatched junction nucleotides: 9. The germline gives CDR1 MNHNY, CDR2 SVGAGI (reference sequence). The CDR3 runs to 16 residues. For the CDR3, the DNA is TGTGCCAGCAGCCCCCAGGGGGCCCGGCTGAACACTGAAGCTTTCTTT. Protein product: CASSPQGARLNTEAFF.

V gene TRBV29-1 combines with J gene TRBJ1-3; no clear D gene. CDR3 length: 14 amino acids. Germline V gene sequence: CDR1 SQVTM, CDR2 ANQGSEA. V was trimmed by 5 bases and J by 3 bases, leaving 14 bases between them. The CDR3 reads CSVLWASFGNTIYF. The CDR3 DNA sequence: TGCAGCGTTCTCTGGGCCTCTTTTGGAAACACCATATATTTT. Full variable domain (remainder filled in from reference TRBV29-1 and TRBJ1-3): SAVISQKPSRDICQRGTSLTIQCQVDSQVTMMFWYRQQPGQSLTLIATANQGSEATYESGFVIDKFPISRPNLTFSTLTVSNMSPEDSSIYLCSVLWASFGNTIYFGEGSWLTVV.

V usage is TRBV6-5 and J usage is TRBJ2-5; 10 nucleotides align to TRBD1. The ends lost 5 bases at V and 3 bases at J; junction bases unmatched: 6. The CDR3 spans 15 residues. From germline, CDR1 is MNHEY and CDR2 SVGAGI. As DNA, the CDR3 is TGTGCCAGCAGTCAATTGACAGGGGGCAAAGAGACCCAGTACTTC. Encoded protein: CASSQLTGGKETQYF.

The chain uses TRBV21-1 and TRBJ1-1; the DNA was not used to check the table's D call, TRBD1. TRBV21-1 is a recognized pseudogene. The CDR3 runs 13 residues. The CDR3 nucleotides are TGTGCCAGCAGCAGTCAGGAGGACAGTGAAGCTTTCTTT. As protein: CASSSQEDSEAFF.

In this sample, this clone turned up a few times. CDR3 amino acids: CASSRTGGAGSYGYTF. CDR3 bases: TGTGCCAGCAGCCGGACAGGGGGCGCCGGTAGCTATGGCTACACCTTC. This chain joins TRBV9 and TRBJ1-2, with 11 bases that match TRBD1. Germline V CDR1 and CDR2: SGDLS, YYNGEE. Losses at the gene ends were 4 bases for V and 4 bases for J; bases not matched to a gene: 9. This CDR3 comprises 16 residues.

The V call is TRBV4-1, the J call TRBJ1-4; the D gene is possibly TRBD1 (5 bases). This CDR3 is 13 amino acids long. In germline, CDR1 is MGHRA, CDR2 YSYEKL. Trimming cost V 4 bases and J 7 bases, with 10 bases left between them. In nucleotides, the CDR3 is TGCGCCAGCAGCCTGGCTAGGGGTGAAAAACTGTTTTTT. It translates to CASSLARGEKLFF.

The chain is built from TRBV6-5 and TRBJ1-3; weak D call: TRBD1 (5 bases). CDR1 MNHEY and CDR2 SVGAGI come from the germline V gene. Trimming shortened V by 2 bases and J by 2 bases, and 10 bases separated the two germline ends. CDR3 length equals 15 residues. The CDR3 region is CASSYGRAAGNTIYF. As DNA, the CDR3 is TGTGCCAGCAGTTACGGCAGGGCGGCTGGAAACACCATATATTTT.

The chain is built from TRBV11-2 and TRBJ2-3, with D perhaps TRBD1 (6 bases). Trimming shortened V by 5 bases and J by 0 bases, and 12 bases separated the two germline ends. From germline, CDR1 is SGHAT and CDR2 FQNNGV. The CDR3 has 15 residues. The CDR3 is CASSRRTVSTDTQYF. CDR3 in DNA: TGTGCCAGCAGCCGACGGACAGTGAGCACAGATACGCAGTATTTT.

This chain joins TRBV10-3 and TRBJ1-6; 10 positions match TRBD1. The germline CDR1 and CDR2 sequences are ENHRY and SYGVKD. The CDR3 extends over 18 amino acids. V lost 0 bases and J lost 10; bases outside the gene matches: 12. This CDR3 is CAISESVVRDRGGSPLHF. The CDR3, as DNA: TGTGCCATCAGTGAGTCAGTTGTTCGGGACAGGGGTGGATCACCCCTCCACTTT.

This clone was counted between two and nine times. The chain links TRBV6-1 to TRBJ2-1; 7 bases agree with TRBD1. CDR3 length: 11 residues. The J segment lost 12 bases and the V segment lost 3 bases, leaving 2 bases of the junction unmatched. Germline CDR1 and CDR2: MNHNS and SASEGT. The CDR3 region is CASSERGRQFF. CDR3 nucleotide sequence: TGTGCCAGCAGTGAGAGGGGGCGGCAGTTCTTC.

There are a few counts of this clone. The chain is built from TRBV2 and TRBJ2-7; D is unresolved. The V and J ends lost 3 bases and 5 bases respectively, with 11 bases between them. The CDR3 has 13 amino acids. Germline V gene lookup returns CDR1 SNHLY and CDR2 FYNNEI. The CDR3 spells CASSEAESHEQYF. CDR3 sequence (DNA): TGTGCCAGCAGTGAGGCTGAATCCCACGAGCAGTACTTC.

This chain uses TRBV19 with TRBJ2-5, with 8 nucleotides matching TRBD1. With 10 bases clipped from V and 5 bases from J, the junction kept 18 bases outside the gene matches. The CDR3 is 16 amino acids. Germline V gene data show CDR1 as LNHDA and CDR2 as SQIVND (reference sequence). The CDR3 here is CATSPLPTGAGETQYF. CDR3 nucleotides: TGTGCCACCTCCCCCCTTCCGACAGGGGCCGGGGAGACCCAGTACTTC.

The chain combines TRBV4-2 with TRBJ2-4; 9 bases match TRBD2. Trimming cost V 3 bases and J 0 bases; bases outside gene matches: 6. CDR1 and CDR2 (germline): LGHNA, YNFKEQ. The CDR3 has 17 amino acids. CDR3 in amino acids: CASSQASGVGAKNIQYF. The CDR3 nucleotides read TGTGCCAGCAGCCAGGCTAGCGGGGTGGGAGCCAAAAACATTCAGTACTTC.

The chain uses TRBV29-1 and TRBJ1-2; D possibly corresponds to TRBD1 (5 bases). Trimming cost V 7 bases and J 8 bases, with 14 bases left between them. Germline V CDR1 and CDR2: SQVTM, ANQGSEA. The CDR3 totals 11 residues. The CDR3 protein is CSAPVDIGYTF. The CDR3 nucleotides read TGCAGCGCGCCCGTGGACATCGGCTACACCTTC.

The rearrangement joins TRBV6-5 to TRBJ2-5; maybe TRBD1 (6 bases). V was clipped by 0 bases and J by 5 bases, with 10 bases between them. The CDR3 is 14 residues long. Germline V CDR1 and CDR2: MNHEY, SVGAGI. In DNA form, the CDR3 reads TGTGCCAGCAGTTACTCGAACAGGGTGGAGACCCAGTACTTC. Translation: CASSYSNRVETQYF.

V usage is TRBV4-1 and J usage is TRBJ1-4; D remains ambiguous. The CDR3 totals 15 residues. V lost 0 bases and J lost 8, with 13 bases in between. Looked up from germline, CDR1 is MGHRA and CDR2 is YSYEKL. The CDR3 here is CASSQDLRRLEKLFF. In nucleotides, the CDR3 is TGCGCCAGCAGCCAAGATTTAAGGAGATTGGAAAAACTGTTTTTT.

Remarks on this clone: A read error may account for a junction end that differs from germline. The chain employs TRBV4-2 and TRBJ2-7, with D perhaps matching TRBD2 (7 bases). The V gene's germline CDR1 is LGHNA and CDR2 YNFKEQ. The CDR3 has 15 residues. The CDR3 DNA follows: TGTGCCAGCAGCACTGGAGGGGGGGGTTTCTACGAGCGGTACTTC. This sequence encodes CASSTGGGGFYERYF.

The chain has TRBV6-6 and TRBJ1-1; 7 positions match TRBD1. Trimming removed 5 bases from V and 1 base from J; junction bases left unmatched: 7. The CDR3 spans 15 residues. Germline V gene lookup returns CDR1 MNHNY and CDR2 SVGAGI (reference sequence). The CDR3 DNA reads as TGTGCCAGCAGTCCCCCAGGGACAGCGAACACTGAAGCTTTCTTT. Translation: CASSPPGTANTEAFF.

The rearrangement links TRBV7-9 to TRBJ2-5; 10 bases are shared with TRBD2. The better agreement between TRBJ2-7 and the DNA end casts doubt on the J call. This CDR3 region has 15 residues. The germline CDR1 and CDR2 sequences are SEHNR and FQNEAQ (reference sequence). The CDR3, as DNA: TGTGCCAGCAGCCCGCCTAGCGGGGGTTCCTACGAGCAGTACTTC. It specifies CASSPPSGGSYEQYF.

The chain carries TRBV7-9 and TRBJ1-4; D call uncertain. In germline, CDR1 is SEHNR, CDR2 FQNEAQ (reference sequence). V lost 5 bases to trimming and J lost 4 bases, with 11 bases between them. The CDR3 runs to 14 residues. The CDR3 nucleotides read TGTGCCAGCAGCCGGATGGACTATAATGAAAAACTGTTTTTT. It translates to CASSRMDYNEKLFF.

This clone was seen more than once but under ten times. DNA of the CDR3: TGTGCCAGCAGTGAAACAGCGGGGGGGTACAATGAGCAGTTCTTC. The encoded protein is CASSETAGGYNEQFF. This rearrangement joins TRBV6-1 to TRBJ2-1, with 10 bases identical to TRBD2. Germline CDR1 is MNHNS and CDR2 is SASEGT. With 2 bases clipped from V and 4 bases from J, the junction kept 2 bases outside the gene matches. CDR3 length equals 15 residues.

This chain connects TRBV4-1 to TRBJ2-5; TRBD2 agrees at 11 bases. V lost 3 bases, J lost 1 base, and 10 bases stayed unmatched. Germline V gene data show CDR1 as MGHRA and CDR2 as YSYEKL. CDR3 length: 18 residues. CDR3 loop: CASSQEPPSGGLQETQYF. CDR3 DNA: TGCGCCAGCAGCCAGGAACCCCCTAGCGGGGGGCTCCAAGAGACCCAGTACTTC.

The rearrangement links TRBV5-1 to TRBJ2-4, with D maybe TRBD1 (8 bases). V lost 4 bases and J lost 0, with 17 bases in between. The CDR3 runs 17 residues. Germline assignment: CDR1 SGHRS and CDR2 YFSETQ. The CDR3 is CASSGGGQDLAKNIQYF. CDR3 DNA sequence: TGCGCCAGCAGCGGCGGGGGACAGGACTTAGCCAAAAACATTCAGTACTTC. Full variable domain (rest looked up from reference TRBV5-1 and TRBJ2-4): KAGVTQTPRYLIKTRGQQVTLSCSPISGHRSVSWYQQTPGQGLQFLFEYFSETQRNKGNFPGRFSGRQFSNSRSEMNVSTLELGDSALYLCASSGGGQDLAKNIQYFGAGTRLSVL.

This chain links TRBV2 with TRBJ2-7; D is possibly TRBD1 (6 bases). CDR1 and CDR2 (germline): SNHLY, FYNNEI. Trimming shortened V by 7 bases and J by 0 bases, and 10 bases separated the two germline ends. The CDR3 loop spans 13 amino acids. The CDR3 nucleotides read TGTGCCAGCATCCGGGACACCTCCTACGAGCAGTACTTC. Its translation is CASIRDTSYEQYF.

V is TRBV5-5 and J is TRBJ2-7; TRBD2 matches at 7 bases. Germline V lookup: CDR1 SGHKS, CDR2 YYEKEE (reference sequence). Unmatched junction bases numbered 11, after V lost 3 bases and J lost 2 bases. The length of the CDR3 is 16 residues. The CDR3 DNA reads as TGTGCCAGCAGCTCGGGCGTTGGTGGGGGGGCCTACGAGCAGTACTTC. Translating gives CASSSGVGGGAYEQYF.

Only a few counts were recorded for this clone. J is TRBJ2-1 and V is TRBV7-2, with TRBD2 matching 7 bases. The germline V gene has CDR1 SGHTA and CDR2 FQGNSA. V lost 7 bases to trimming and J lost 11 bases; unmatched junction nucleotides: 14. The CDR3 contains 14 residues. CDR3 coding DNA: TGTGCCAGCACCCCAGCGGGACGGGGATCCCAGCAGTTCTTC. Translating it yields CASTPAGRGSQQFF.

This clone was seen more than once but under ten times. The chain carries TRBV29-1 and TRBJ1-1, with a weak D call TRBD1 (5 bases). CDR1 and CDR2 from the germline V gene are SQVTM and ANQGSEA. The V end lost 4 bases, the J end lost 0 bases, and 9 bases lay between the germline ends. The CDR3 covers 13 residues. The CDR3 region is CSVGSGLNTEAFF. As DNA, the CDR3 is TGCAGCGTTGGATCAGGGTTGAACACTGAAGCTTTCTTT.

This rearrangement joins TRBV4-2 to TRBJ1-6; 7 positions match TRBD1. The trim removed 0 bases at V and 9 bases at J, leaving 23 bases unmatched. The CDR3 length is 21 residues. From germline, CDR1 is LGHNA and CDR2 YNFKEQ. CDR3 nucleotide sequence: TGTGCCAGCAGCCAAGATGTCGTCGGGACAGACCTCCTAGGGCAATTTTCACCCCTCCACTTT. Translating gives CASSQDVVGTDLLGQFSPLHF.